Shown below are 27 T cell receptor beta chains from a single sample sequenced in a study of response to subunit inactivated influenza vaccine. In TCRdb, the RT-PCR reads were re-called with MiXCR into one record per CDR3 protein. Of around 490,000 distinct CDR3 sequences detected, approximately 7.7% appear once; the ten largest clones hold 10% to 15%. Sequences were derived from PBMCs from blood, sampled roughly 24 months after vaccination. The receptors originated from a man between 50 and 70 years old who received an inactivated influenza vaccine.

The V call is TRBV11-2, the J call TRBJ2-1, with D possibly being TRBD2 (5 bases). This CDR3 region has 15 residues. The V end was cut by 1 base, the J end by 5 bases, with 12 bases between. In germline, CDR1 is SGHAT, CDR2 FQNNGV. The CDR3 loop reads CASSLVLGRDNEQFF. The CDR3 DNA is TGTGCCAGCAGCTTAGTCTTGGGGAGAGACAATGAGCAGTTCTTC.

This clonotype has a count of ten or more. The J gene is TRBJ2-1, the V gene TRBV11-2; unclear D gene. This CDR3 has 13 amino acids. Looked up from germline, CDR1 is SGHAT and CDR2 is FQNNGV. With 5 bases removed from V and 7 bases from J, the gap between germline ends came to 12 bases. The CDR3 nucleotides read TGTGCCAGCAGCACCGGGCCGATAAATGAGCAGTTCTTC. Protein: CASSTGPINEQFF.

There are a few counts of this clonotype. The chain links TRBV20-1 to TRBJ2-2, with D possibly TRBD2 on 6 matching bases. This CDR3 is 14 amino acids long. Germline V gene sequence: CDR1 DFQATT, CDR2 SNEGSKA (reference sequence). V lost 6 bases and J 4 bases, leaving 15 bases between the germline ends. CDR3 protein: CSARIRRGTGELFF. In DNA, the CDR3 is TGCAGTGCCAGGATCCGGCGGGGCACCGGGGAGCTGTTTTTT.

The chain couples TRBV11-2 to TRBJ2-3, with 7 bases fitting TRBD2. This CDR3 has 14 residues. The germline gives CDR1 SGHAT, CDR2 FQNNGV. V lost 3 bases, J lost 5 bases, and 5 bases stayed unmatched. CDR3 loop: CASSFGGEGDTQYF. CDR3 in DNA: TGTGCCAGCAGCTTCGGCGGGGAGGGAGATACGCAGTATTTT.

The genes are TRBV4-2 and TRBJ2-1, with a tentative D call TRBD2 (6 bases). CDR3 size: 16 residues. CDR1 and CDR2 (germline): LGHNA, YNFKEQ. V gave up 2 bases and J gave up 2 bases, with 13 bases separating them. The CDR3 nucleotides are TGTGCCAGCAGCCAATTCGGCGGGACGACCTACAATGAGCAGTTCTTC. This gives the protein CASSQFGGTTYNEQFF.

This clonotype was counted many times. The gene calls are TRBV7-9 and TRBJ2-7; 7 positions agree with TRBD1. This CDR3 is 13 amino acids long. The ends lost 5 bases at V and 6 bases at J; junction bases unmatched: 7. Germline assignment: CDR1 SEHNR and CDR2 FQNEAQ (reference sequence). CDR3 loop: CASSIYTGVEQYF. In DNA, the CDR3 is TGTGCCAGCAGCATCTATACAGGGGTCGAGCAGTACTTC.

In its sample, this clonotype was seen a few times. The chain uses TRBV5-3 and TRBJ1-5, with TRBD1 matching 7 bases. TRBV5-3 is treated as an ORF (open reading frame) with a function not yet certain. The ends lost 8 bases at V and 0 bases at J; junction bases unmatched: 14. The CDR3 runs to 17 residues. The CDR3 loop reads CASQSLGGDSSNQPQHF. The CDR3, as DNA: TGTGCCAGTCAGAGCTTGGGAGGGGACAGTAGCAATCAGCCCCAGCATTTT.

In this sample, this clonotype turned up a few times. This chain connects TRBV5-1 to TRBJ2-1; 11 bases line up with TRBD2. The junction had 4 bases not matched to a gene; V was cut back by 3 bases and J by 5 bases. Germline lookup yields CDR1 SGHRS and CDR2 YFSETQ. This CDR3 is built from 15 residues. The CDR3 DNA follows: TGCGCCAGCAGCTCGGGACTAGCGGAGGACAATGAGCAGTTCTTC. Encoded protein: CASSSGLAEDNEQFF.

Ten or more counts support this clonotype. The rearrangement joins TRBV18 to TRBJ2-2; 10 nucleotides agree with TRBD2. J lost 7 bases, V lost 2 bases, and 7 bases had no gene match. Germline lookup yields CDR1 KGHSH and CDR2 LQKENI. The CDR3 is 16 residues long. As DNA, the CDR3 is TGTGCCAGCTCACCAACAACTAGCGGGATTGTCGGGGAGCTGTTTTTT. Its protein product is CASSPTTSGIVGELFF. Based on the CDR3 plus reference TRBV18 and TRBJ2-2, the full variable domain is NAGVMQNPRHLVRRRGQEARLRCSPMKGHSHVYWYRQLPEEGLKFMVYLQKENIIDESGMPKERFSAEFPKEGPSILRIQQVVRGDSAAYFCASSPTTSGIVGELFFGEGSRLTVL.

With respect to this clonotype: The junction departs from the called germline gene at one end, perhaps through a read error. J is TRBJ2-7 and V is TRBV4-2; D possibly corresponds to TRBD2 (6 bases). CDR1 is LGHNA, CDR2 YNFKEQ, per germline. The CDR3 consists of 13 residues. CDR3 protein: CASSQGGFYAQYF. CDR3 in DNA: TGTGCCAGCAGCCAGGGGGGATTTTACGCGCAGTACTTC.

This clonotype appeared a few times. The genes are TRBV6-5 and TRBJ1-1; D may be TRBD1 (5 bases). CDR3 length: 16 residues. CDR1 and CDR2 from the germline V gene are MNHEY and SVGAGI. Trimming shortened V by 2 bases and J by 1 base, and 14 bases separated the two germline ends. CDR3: CASSYPLGRGNTEAFF. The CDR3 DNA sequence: TGTGCCAGCAGTTACCCCCTGGGAAGGGGGAACACTGAAGCTTTCTTT.

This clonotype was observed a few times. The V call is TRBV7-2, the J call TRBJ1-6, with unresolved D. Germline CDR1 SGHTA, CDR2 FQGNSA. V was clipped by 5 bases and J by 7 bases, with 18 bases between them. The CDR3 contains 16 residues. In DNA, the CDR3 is TGTGCCAGCAGCCCATCTGAGCAGGCCTCCAATTCACCCCTCCACTTT. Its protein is CASSPSEQASNSPLHF.

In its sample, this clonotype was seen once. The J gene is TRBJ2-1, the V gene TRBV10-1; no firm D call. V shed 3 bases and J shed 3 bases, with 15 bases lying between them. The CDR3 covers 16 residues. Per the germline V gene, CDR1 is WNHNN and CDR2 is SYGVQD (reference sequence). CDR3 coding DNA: TGCGCCAGCAGTGAACAGCTAATTGGAAGCTACAATGAGCAGTTCTTC. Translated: CASSEQLIGSYNEQFF.

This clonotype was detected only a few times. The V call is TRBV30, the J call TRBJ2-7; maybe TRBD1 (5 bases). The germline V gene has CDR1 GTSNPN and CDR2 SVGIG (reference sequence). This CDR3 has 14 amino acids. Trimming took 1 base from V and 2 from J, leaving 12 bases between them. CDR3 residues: CAWSALGPPYEQYF. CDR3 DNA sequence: TGTGCCTGGAGTGCACTGGGGCCGCCCTACGAGCAGTACTTC.

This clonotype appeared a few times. The CDR3 region has the DNA TGTGCCAGCAAGATTTCTAGAGGCGCAGATACGCAGTATTTT. Its protein is CASKISRGADTQYF. The rearrangement uses TRBV11-1 and TRBJ2-3; D remains unclear. The CDR3 sequence is 14 residues long. Germline CDR1 and CDR2: SGHAT and FQDESV (reference sequence). The ends were cut back, 7 bases at V and 4 bases at J, with 15 bases in the middle.

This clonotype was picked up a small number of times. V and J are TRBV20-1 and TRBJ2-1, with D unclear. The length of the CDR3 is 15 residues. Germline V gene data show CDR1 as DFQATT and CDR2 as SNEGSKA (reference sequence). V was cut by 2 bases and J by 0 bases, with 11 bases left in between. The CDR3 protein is CSARLTRNSYNEQFF. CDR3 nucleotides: TGCAGTGCTAGACTGACTCGCAACTCCTACAATGAGCAGTTCTTC.

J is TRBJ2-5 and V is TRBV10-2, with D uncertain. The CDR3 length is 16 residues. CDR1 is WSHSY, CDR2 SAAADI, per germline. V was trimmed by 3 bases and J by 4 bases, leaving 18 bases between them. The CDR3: CASSDFGARGRETQYF. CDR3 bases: TGCGCCAGCAGTGATTTTGGTGCGCGTGGTCGAGAGACCCAGTACTTC.

CDR3 sequence: CASSFVHSYEQYF. The CDR3 DNA sequence: TGTGCCAGCAGCTTCGTTCACTCCTACGAGCAGTACTTC. The rearrangement links TRBV5-6 to TRBJ2-7; D is uncertain. The germline V gene encodes CDR1 SGHDT and CDR2 YYEEEE. Trimming pared 2 bases from V and 0 bases from J, leaving 6 bases between. The CDR3 contains 13 residues.

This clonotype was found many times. CDR3 protein: CASSATQETQYF. DNA of the CDR3: TGTGCCAGCAGCGCCACTCAAGAGACCCAGTACTTC. The chain is built from TRBV7-2 and TRBJ2-5; the D is unclear. The germline CDR1 and CDR2 sequences are SGHTA and FQGNSA. This CDR3 has 12 amino acids. V dropped 5 bases and J dropped 2 bases, with 6 bases sitting between them.

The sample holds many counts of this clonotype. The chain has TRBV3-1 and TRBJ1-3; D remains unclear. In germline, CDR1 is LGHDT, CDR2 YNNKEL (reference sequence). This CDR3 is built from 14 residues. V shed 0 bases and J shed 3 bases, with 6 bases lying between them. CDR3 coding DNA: TGTGCCAGCAGCCAAGACACATTTGGAAACACCATATATTTT. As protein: CASSQDTFGNTIYF.

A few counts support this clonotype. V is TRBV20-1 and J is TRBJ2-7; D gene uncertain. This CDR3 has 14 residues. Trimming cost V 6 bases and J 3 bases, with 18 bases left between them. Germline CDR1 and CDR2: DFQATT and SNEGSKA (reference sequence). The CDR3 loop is CSAPVGMGYYEQYF. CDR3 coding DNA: TGCAGTGCCCCCGTGGGGATGGGATACTACGAGCAGTACTTC.

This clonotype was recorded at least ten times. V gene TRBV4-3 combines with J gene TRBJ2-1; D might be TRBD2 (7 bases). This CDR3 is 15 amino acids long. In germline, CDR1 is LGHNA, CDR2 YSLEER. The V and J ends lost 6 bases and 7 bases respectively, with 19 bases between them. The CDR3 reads CASSHLRGGLNEQFF. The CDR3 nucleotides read TGCGCCAGCAGTCATCTAAGGGGGGGGCTGAATGAGCAGTTCTTC.

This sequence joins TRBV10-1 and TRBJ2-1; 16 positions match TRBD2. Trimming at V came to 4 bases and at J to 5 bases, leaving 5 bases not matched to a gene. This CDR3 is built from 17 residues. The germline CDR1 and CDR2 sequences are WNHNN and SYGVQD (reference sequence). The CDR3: CASSGGTSGGAHNEQFF. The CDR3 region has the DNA TGCGCCAGCAGTGGGGGGACTAGCGGGGGGGCCCACAATGAGCAGTTCTTC.

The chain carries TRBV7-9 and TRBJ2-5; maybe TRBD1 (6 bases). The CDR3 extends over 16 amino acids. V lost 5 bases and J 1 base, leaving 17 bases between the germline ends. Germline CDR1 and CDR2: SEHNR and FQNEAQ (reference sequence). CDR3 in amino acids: CASSLPTLGGQETQYF. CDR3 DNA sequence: TGTGCCAGCAGCCTCCCGACCCTAGGGGGCCAAGAGACCCAGTACTTC.

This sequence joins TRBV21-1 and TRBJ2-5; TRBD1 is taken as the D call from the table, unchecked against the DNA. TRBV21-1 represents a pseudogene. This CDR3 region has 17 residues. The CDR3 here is CASSKRRTGGPQETQYF. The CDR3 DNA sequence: TGTGCCAGCAGCAAGCGGCGGACAGGGGGTCCCCAAGAGACCCAGTACTTC.

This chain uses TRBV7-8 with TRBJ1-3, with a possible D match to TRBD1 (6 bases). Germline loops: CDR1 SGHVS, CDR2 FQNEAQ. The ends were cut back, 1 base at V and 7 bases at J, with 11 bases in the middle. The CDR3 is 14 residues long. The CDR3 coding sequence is TGTGCCAGCAGCTTAGGCAGAAGGGGGAACACCATATATTTT. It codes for CASSLGRRGNTIYF.

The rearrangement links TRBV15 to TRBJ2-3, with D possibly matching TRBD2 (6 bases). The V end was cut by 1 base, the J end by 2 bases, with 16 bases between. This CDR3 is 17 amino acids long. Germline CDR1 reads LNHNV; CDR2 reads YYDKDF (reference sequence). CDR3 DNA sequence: TGTGCCACCAGCAGAGCCAGGAGTAGCGGATACACAGATACGCAGTATTTT. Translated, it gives CATSRARSSGYTDTQYF.